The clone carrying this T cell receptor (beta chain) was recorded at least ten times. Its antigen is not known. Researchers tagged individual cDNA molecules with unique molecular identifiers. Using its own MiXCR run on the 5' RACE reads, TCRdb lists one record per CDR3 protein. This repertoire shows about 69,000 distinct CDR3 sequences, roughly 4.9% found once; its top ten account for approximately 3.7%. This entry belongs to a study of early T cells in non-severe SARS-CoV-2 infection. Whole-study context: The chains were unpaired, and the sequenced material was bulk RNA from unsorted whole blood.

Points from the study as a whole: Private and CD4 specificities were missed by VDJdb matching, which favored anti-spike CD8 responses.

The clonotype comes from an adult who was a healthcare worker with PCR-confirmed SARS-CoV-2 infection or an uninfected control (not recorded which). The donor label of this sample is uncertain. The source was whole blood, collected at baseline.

This CDR3 reads CSARMASGGVADTQYF. CDR3 DNA: TGCAGTGCTCGGATGGCGAGCGGGGGGGTTGCAGATACGCAGTATTTT. The chain couples TRBV20-1 to TRBJ2-3, with TRBD2 matching over 10 bases. Per the germline V gene, CDR1 is DFQATT and CDR2 is SNEGSKA (reference sequence). The CDR3 covers 16 residues. J lost 4 bases, V lost 5 bases, and 12 bases had no gene match.